Below are 11 T cell receptor beta chains sequenced from a single sample in a study of cytotoxic CD8 clonotypes in ibrutinib-treated CLL. Some clones are missing from TCRdb's copy, which holds only in-frame ones; the method was immunoSEQ multiplex PCR. The sample contains 42,000 or so clones, roughly two thirds of which appear only once. Sequenced material: PBMCs, taken at disease progression, from a patient treated with ibrutinib. The receptor source for this set is a human donor with chronic lymphocytic leukemia.

This chain uses TRBV11-3 with TRBJ2-7; D may be TRBD1 (5 bases). Deletions cut 0 bases from V and 2 bases from J, with 20 bases between. Per germline, CDR1 SGHNT and CDR2 YENEEA. The CDR3 sequence is 18 residues long. CDR3 in DNA: TGTGCCAGCAGCTTAGATAGTCGGTCTCAGGGTATGACCTACGAGCAGTACTTC. Translation gives CASSLDSRSQGMTYEQYF.

This clone was seen only a few times. This chain joins TRBV2 and TRBJ1-1; D not certain. The germline CDR1 and CDR2 sequences are SNHLY and FYNNEI. The V end lost 2 bases, the J end lost 7 bases, and 5 bases lay between the germline ends. The CDR3 covers 11 residues. CDR3 residues: CASSEIDEAFF. CDR3 DNA: TGTGCCAGCAGTGAAATTGATGAAGCTTTCTTT.

The chain combines TRBV27 with TRBJ1-5; D uncertain. Trimming stripped 2 bases from V and 0 bases from J, with 8 bases between. Germline V gene sequence: CDR1 MNHEY, CDR2 SMNVEV (reference sequence). The CDR3 has 15 residues. This CDR3 is CASSLQRYSNQPQHF. The CDR3, as DNA: TGTGCCAGCAGTTTACAGAGATATAGCAATCAGCCCCAGCATTTT.

The chain is built from TRBV28 and TRBJ1-6; the match to TRBD1 covers 9 bases. The CDR3 sequence is 14 residues long. V was clipped by 6 bases and J by 11 bases; unmatched bases: 8. The germline V gene encodes CDR1 MDHEN and CDR2 SYDVKM. The CDR3 nucleotides read TGTGCCAGCAGGCGGACAGGGGATTGGGCACCCCTCCACTTT. Residues: CASRRTGDWAPLHF.

The chain is built from TRBV18 and TRBJ1-4; 9 bases are shared with TRBD1. This CDR3 has 17 amino acids. V gave up 3 bases and J gave up 8 bases; unmatched junction bases: 13. In germline, CDR1 is KGHSH, CDR2 LQKENI. The CDR3 sequence is CASSPLKGTGNAEKLFF. The CDR3 bases are TGTGCCAGCTCACCGTTGAAAGGGACAGGGAATGCGGAAAAACTGTTTTTT.

The sample holds a few counts of this clone. V usage is TRBV7-2 and J usage is TRBJ2-7; possible D gene TRBD2, 5 bases. This CDR3 spans 15 amino acids. Deletions cut 0 bases from V and 3 bases from J, with 12 bases between. Germline CDR1 and CDR2: SGHTA and FQGNSA. This CDR3 reads CASSLARGNVYEQYF. The CDR3 nucleotides read TGTGCCAGCAGCTTAGCCCGGGGTAACGTCTACGAGCAGTACTTC.

The chain is built from TRBV6-5 and TRBJ2-7, with D possibly TRBD1 on 6 matching bases. Germline-derived CDR1 and CDR2 are MNHEY and SVGAGI. The V end lost 2 bases, the J end lost 3 bases, and 8 bases lay between the germline ends. This CDR3 has 13 residues. CDR3 amino acids: CASSYATGYEQYF. The DNA of the CDR3 is TGTGCCAGCAGTTACGCGACAGGCTACGAGCAGTACTTC.

The chain joins TRBV27 to TRBJ2-2, with D possibly TRBD1 on 5 matching bases. Germline CDR1 is MNHEY and CDR2 is SMNVEV (reference sequence). CDR3 length equals 15 residues. Between the trimmed V and J ends, which lost 1 base and 2 bases, there was a span of 8 bases. In DNA, the CDR3 is TGTGCCAGCAGTTTATGGGGCGGAAACACCGGGGAGCTGTTTTTT. It encodes CASSLWGGNTGELFF.

The V call is TRBV29-1, the J call TRBJ2-3, with TRBD2 matching over 12 bases. Trimming at V came to 5 bases and at J to 2 bases, leaving 5 bases not matched to a gene. Germline CDR1 is SQVTM and CDR2 is ANQGSEA. This CDR3 has 15 residues. CDR3: CSVTGLAGHTDTQYF. The CDR3 DNA sequence: TGCAGCGTTACCGGACTAGCGGGACACACAGATACGCAGTATTTT.

The chain couples TRBV7-8 to TRBJ2-1; perhaps TRBD2 as D (6 bases). Trimming removed 6 bases from V and 0 bases from J, with 12 bases in between. The CDR3 covers 15 residues. In germline, CDR1 is SGHVS, CDR2 FQNEAQ. The CDR3 DNA is TGTGCCAGCAGGTCCCGGGGGAGCTCCTACAATGAGCAGTTCTTC. This gives the protein CASRSRGSSYNEQFF.

The chain couples TRBV5-1 to TRBJ2-4; D unresolved. V lost 7 bases to trimming and J lost 0 bases, with 14 bases between them. The germline V gene has CDR1 SGHRS and CDR2 YFSETQ. The length of the CDR3 is 15 residues. This chain's CDR3 is CASLPPWLAKNIQYF. DNA for the CDR3: TGCGCCAGCTTACCCCCCTGGTTAGCCAAAAACATTCAGTACTTC.